The next 14 T cell receptor beta chains were all read from a single sample in a study of T cell responses to AZD1222 COVID-19 vaccine. Method: immunoSEQ multiplex PCR; TCRdb's copy keeps in-frame clones and lacks some. The sample records more than 95,000 clones, approximately 80% being singletons. The material was peripheral blood, obtained 28 days after the second AZD1222 dose. The origin of the receptors is an adult who received the AZD1222 COVID-19 vaccine.

The chain is built from TRBV18 and TRBJ2-7, with 15 bases aligning to TRBD2. Germline CDR1 reads KGHSH; CDR2 reads LQKENI. The CDR3 covers 20 residues. The junction had 16 bases not matched to a gene; V was cut back by 3 bases and J by 4 bases. DNA for the CDR3: TGTGCCAGCTCACCGGGACAGGGGCGCCACGGGACTAGCGGGGGGTACGAGCAGTACTTC. This gives the protein CASSPGQGRHGTSGGYEQYF.

The V call is TRBV7-6, the J call TRBJ2-5; D uncertain. This CDR3 is 16 amino acids long. Germline CDR1 SGHVS, CDR2 FNYEAQ. Trimming stripped 1 base from V and 1 base from J, with 13 bases between. The CDR3 protein is CASSLVFQRSQETQYF. CDR3 in DNA: TGTGCCAGCAGCTTAGTTTTTCAGAGGTCCCAAGAGACCCAGTACTTC.

The gene calls are TRBV4-1 and TRBJ1-6, with D perhaps TRBD1 (6 bases). The germline CDR1 and CDR2 sequences are MGHRA and YSYEKL. There are 16 residues in the CDR3. Trimming took off 1 base at V and 4 bases at J, with 11 bases between the two ends. The CDR3 nucleotides are TGCGCCAGCAGCCAAGGGCAGGGGATATATAATTCACCCCTCCACTTT. Encoded protein: CASSQGQGIYNSPLHF.

V and J are TRBV5-8 and TRBJ2-3; D not certain. Trimming pared 3 bases from V and 14 bases from J, leaving 13 bases between. Germline V gene data show CDR1 as SGHTS and CDR2 as YDEGEE. This CDR3 is 11 amino acids long. In DNA, the CDR3 is TGTGCCAGCAGCTCCCTTGGGCGTCCGTATTTT. Translated: CASSSLGRPYF.

The CDR3 spells CASSLGGVYGYTF. DNA of the CDR3: TGTGCCAGCAGTTTGGGAGGGGTGTATGGCTACACCTTC. The chain recombines TRBV12-3 or TRBV12-4 with TRBJ1-2, with a tentative D call TRBD1 (5 bases). This CDR3 contains 13 residues. V lost 3 bases to trimming and J lost 5 bases, with 10 bases between them.

The gene calls are TRBV6-5 and TRBJ2-6; D is unclear. The germline V and J ends were trimmed by 7 bases and 0 bases, with 10 bases remaining between them. The CDR3 runs to 15 residues. Germline assignment: CDR1 MNHEY and CDR2 SVGAGI. The CDR3 DNA sequence: TGTGCCAGCATCCCCCGGGTCTCTGGGGCCAACGTCCTGACTTTC. Translated: CASIPRVSGANVLTF.

The chain's CDR3 is CASSIETGSGGYTF. CDR3 sequence (DNA): TGCGCCAGCAGCATCGAGACAGGGTCGGGGGGCTACACCTTC. The rearrangement uses TRBV5-1 and TRBJ1-2; 7 bases align to TRBD1. Germline V gene lookup returns CDR1 SGHRS and CDR2 YFSETQ. V lost 4 bases and J lost 8; bases outside the gene matches: 11. The CDR3 is 14 residues long.

The chain is built from TRBV6-5 and TRBJ2-7; D call uncertain. The V gene's germline CDR1 is MNHEY and CDR2 SVGAGI. This CDR3 has 14 residues. V was trimmed by 3 bases and J by 2 bases, leaving 11 bases between them. The CDR3 loop reads CASSYRSGPYEQYF. The CDR3, as DNA: TGTGCCAGCAGTTATAGGTCAGGCCCCTACGAGCAGTACTTC.

The chain is built from TRBV20-1 and TRBJ2-1; 7 positions agree with TRBD2. CDR3 length: 14 amino acids. The J segment lost 4 bases and the V segment lost 3 bases, leaving 6 bases of the junction unmatched. From germline, CDR1 is DFQATT and CDR2 SNEGSKA (reference sequence). The CDR3: CSASSGSGYNEQFF. In DNA form, the CDR3 reads TGCAGTGCTAGTAGCGGGTCGGGATACAATGAGCAGTTCTTC.

The chain is built from TRBV5-4 and TRBJ2-1; 10 bases map to TRBD2. CDR1 is SGHNT and CDR2 is YYREEE in the germline V gene (reference sequence). V shed 1 base, J shed 8 bases, and the junction held 6 bases outside the gene matches. The CDR3 spans 15 residues. In nucleotides, the CDR3 is TGTGCCAGCAGCTTGCCATCTAGCGGGGGACATGAGCAGTTCTTC. This sequence encodes CASSLPSSGGHEQFF.

The V and J genes are TRBV5-1 and TRBJ2-4; D possibly corresponds to TRBD2 (6 bases). Germline values: CDR1 SGHRS, CDR2 YFSETQ. This CDR3 is 14 amino acids long. V was shortened by 2 bases and J by 7 bases, with 13 bases between the two germline ends. CDR3 in DNA: TGCGCCAGCAGCTTCAGTCAGACTAGGAACATTCAGTACTTC. Translated, it gives CASSFSQTRNIQYF.

This clone was observed a single time. This rearrangement joins TRBV7-3 to TRBJ2-7; D may match TRBD1 or TRBD2 (6 bases each). CDR1 is SGHTA, CDR2 FQGTGA, per germline. V lost 5 bases and J 5 bases, leaving 13 bases between the germline ends. This CDR3 comprises 13 residues. The CDR3 sequence is CASSTSGANEQYF. The CDR3 nucleotides read TGTGCCAGCAGCACCTCGGGGGCTAACGAGCAGTACTTC.

The chain couples TRBV6-2 or TRBV6-3 to TRBJ2-3; 14 nucleotides line up with TRBD2. Germline assignment: CDR1 MNHEY and CDR2 SVGEGT. The CDR3 loop spans 14 amino acids. V lost 6 bases, J lost 5 bases, and 1 base stayed unmatched. CDR3: CASSGLAGGDTQYF. CDR3 sequence (DNA): TGTGCCAGCAGCGGACTAGCGGGGGGAGATACGCAGTATTTT.

This sequence joins TRBV11-2 and TRBJ1-5; TRBD1 is a possible D gene (6 bases). Looked up from germline, CDR1 is SGHAT and CDR2 is FQNNGV. Trimming took 0 bases from V and 13 from J, leaving 13 bases between them. The CDR3 totals 13 residues. The CDR3 reads CASSLDLLGGQHF. CDR3 DNA: TGTGCCAGCAGCTTAGATCTGCTAGGGGGTCAGCATTTT.